One and the same sample provided the 30 T cell receptor beta chains below, sequenced in a study of blood T cell repertoires in COVID-19. The assay was immunoSEQ multiplex PCR, and TCRdb's table has in-frame clones only and misses some. Of around 250,000 clones listed, approximately 88% are singletons. What was sequenced was PBMCs or T cells enriched from blood (not recorded which). The receptors shown here come from a woman between 40 and 55 years old who had been exposed to COVID-19.

The chain uses TRBV6-5 and TRBJ1-6; 10 bases line up with TRBD1. CDR3 length: 15 amino acids. Germline V gives CDR1 MNHEY, CDR2 SVGAGI. The junction had 3 bases not matched to a gene; V was cut back by 2 bases and J by 8 bases. CDR3 nucleotide sequence: TGTGCCAGCAGTTACCTCGGACAGGGGGATTCACCCCTCCACTTT. This translates into CASSYLGQGDSPLHF.

This chain connects TRBV12-3 or TRBV12-4 to TRBJ1-1; 10 nucleotides match TRBD1. CDR3 size: 13 residues. J was trimmed by 6 bases and V by 4 bases; bases with no gene match: 2. CDR3 in DNA: TGTGCCAGCAGTTCAGGGACAGGGGCTGAAGCTTTCTTT. Amino acid sequence: CASSSGTGAEAFF.

The chain couples TRBV10-1 to TRBJ2-7, with 7 bases matching TRBD1. CDR1 is WNHNN, CDR2 SYGVQD, per germline (reference sequence). The CDR3 is made up of 14 amino acids. The V and J ends lost 6 bases and 3 bases, in that order; junction bases with no gene match: 8. The CDR3 here is CASRRGQQHYEQYF. DNA for the CDR3: TGCGCCAGCAGAAGGGGACAGCAACACTACGAGCAGTACTTC.

The chain links TRBV5-3 to TRBJ2-5, with TRBD1 identical over 11 bases. TRBV5-3 is filed as an ORF, its function uncertain. CDR3 size: 18 residues. With V trimmed by 5 bases and J by 5 bases, 17 bases remained unmatched. The CDR3 protein is CARRPGQGEAALAETQYF. CDR3 nucleotide sequence: TGTGCCAGAAGACCGGGACAGGGGGAAGCCGCCTTGGCGGAGACCCAGTACTTC.

This clone was seen only once. In nucleotides, the CDR3 is TGTGCCAGCAGCTTAATCATGGGGGGGTCTCCTGGATATGGCTACACCTTC. This codes for CASSLIMGGSPGYGYTF. The V and J genes are TRBV7-9 and TRBJ1-2; D might be TRBD1 (5 bases). There are 17 residues in the CDR3. The germline V and J ends were trimmed by 2 bases and 5 bases, with 21 bases remaining between them. CDR1 and CDR2 (germline): SEHNR, FQNEAQ (reference sequence).

The chain joins TRBV5-1 to TRBJ2-7; 10 bases map to TRBD1. CDR1 and CDR2 from the germline V gene are SGHRS and YFSETQ. CDR3 length equals 18 residues. For the CDR3, the DNA is TGTGCCAGCAGCCAACCGGGACAGGGGCTCCGGAGCTCCTACGAGCAGTACGTC. Translating gives CASSQPGQGLRSSYEQYV.

The rearrangement joins TRBV6-2 or TRBV6-3 to TRBJ2-2; D gene ambiguous. The CDR3 contains 14 residues. V lost 7 bases to trimming and J lost 6 bases, with 15 bases between them. Germline V gene sequence: CDR1 MNHEY, CDR2 SVGEGT. The CDR3 loop is CASTPPYQSGELFF. The CDR3 coding sequence is TGTGCCAGCACCCCCCCATACCAGTCCGGGGAGCTGTTTTTT.

The CDR3, as DNA: TGTGCCAGCAGCGGCGGGGGGACCGCTATTAACTATGGCTACACCTTC. Translation gives CASSGGGTAINYGYTF. V gene TRBV5-6 combines with J gene TRBJ1-2, with D tentatively TRBD1 (5 bases). The CDR3 has 16 residues. Trimming left V 4 bases short and J 1 base short, with 17 bases between. The V gene's germline CDR1 is SGHDT and CDR2 YYEEEE.

The V and J genes are TRBV10-3 and TRBJ1-1; maybe TRBD1 (5 bases). V was pared by 7 bases and J by 1 base, with 10 bases between. Per the germline V gene, CDR1 is ENHRY and CDR2 is SYGVKD. This CDR3 spans 13 amino acids. The CDR3 region is CAITPGQNTEAFF. The CDR3 nucleotides are TGTGCCATCACTCCAGGGCAGAACACTGAAGCTTTCTTT.

CDR3 residues: CTSSQDGRGSTDTQYF. The DNA for the CDR3 is TGCACCAGCAGCCAAGATGGGCGGGGTAGCACAGATACGCAGTATTTT. The rearrangement links TRBV1 to TRBJ2-3; TRBD2, the D gene given by the table, was not confirmed from the DNA. TRBV1 is tagged as a pseudogene. The CDR3 totals 16 residues.

V usage is TRBV24-1 and J usage is TRBJ1-2; 11 positions match TRBD1. From germline, CDR1 is KGHDR and CDR2 SFDVKD. There are 18 residues in the CDR3. With V trimmed by 3 bases and J by 6 bases, 14 bases remained unmatched. The CDR3, as DNA: TGTGCCACCAGTGATCGCCCGGGACAGGGGGTGAGGTATCATGGCTACACCTTC. Protein: CATSDRPGQGVRYHGYTF.

The rearrangement uses TRBV7-3 and TRBJ2-1; perhaps TRBD1 as D (5 bases). V dropped 2 bases and J dropped 3 bases, with 11 bases sitting between them. CDR3 length: 15 amino acids. Germline V gene lookup returns CDR1 SGHTA and CDR2 FQGTGA. CDR3 nucleotide sequence: TGTGCCAGCAGCTTAGACGTGGACAACTACAATGAGCAGTTCTTC. It translates to CASSLDVDNYNEQFF.

This chain joins TRBV10-1 and TRBJ2-2, with TRBD1 as a possible D gene (5 bases). Germline CDR1 WNHNN, CDR2 SYGVQD (reference sequence). This CDR3 is built from 16 residues. V lost 7 bases and J lost 0, with 15 bases in between. CDR3 sequence (DNA): TGCGCCAGCATCATGGGTGGGGCCGCGAACACCGGGGAGCTGTTTTTT. It translates to CASIMGGAANTGELFF.

The chain joins TRBV7-6 to TRBJ1-4; D ambiguous. Deletions cut 5 bases from V and 0 bases from J, with 13 bases between. This CDR3 has 16 amino acids. CDR1 and CDR2 from the germline V gene are SGHVS and FNYEAQ. The CDR3 here is CASSPVFRSTNEKLFF. The CDR3 DNA follows: TGTGCCAGCAGCCCCGTTTTTCGGTCAACTAATGAAAAACTGTTTTTT.

This chain uses TRBV6-2 or TRBV6-3 with TRBJ1-5; D remains unclear. This CDR3 is 14 amino acids long. The germline V and J ends were trimmed by 3 bases and 2 bases, with 8 bases remaining between them. In germline, CDR1 is MNHEY, CDR2 SVGEGT. This CDR3 reads CASSYGGGNQPQHF. The CDR3 DNA is TGTGCCAGCAGTTATGGCGGGGGCAATCAGCCCCAGCATTTT.

The chain carries TRBV21-1 and TRBJ1-1; the D segment call TRBD1 is taken from the table without a DNA check. TRBV21-1 is a known pseudogene. This CDR3 spans 16 amino acids. The chain's CDR3 is CASSKEKQGASGEAFF. CDR3 sequence (DNA): TGTGCCAGCAGCAAAGAAAAGCAGGGGGCCTCGGGTGAAGCTTTCTTT.

There are a few counts of this clone. This chain connects TRBV7-3 to TRBJ2-1; maybe TRBD2 (5 bases). The CDR3 is 13 residues long. Trimming pared 1 base from V and 10 bases from J, leaving 11 bases between. The germline CDR1 and CDR2 sequences are SGHTA and FQGTGA. CDR3 sequence: CASSLIYRGEQFF. In DNA, the CDR3 is TGTGCCAGCAGCTTAATATATCGGGGAGAGCAGTTCTTC.

The gene calls are TRBV2 and TRBJ1-4; D uncertain. From germline, CDR1 is SNHLY and CDR2 FYNNEI. Trimming removed 4 bases at V and 7 bases at J, with 7 bases between. The CDR3 consists of 12 residues. The CDR3 loop reads CASSVAVEKLFF. For the CDR3, the DNA is TGTGCCAGCAGTGTGGCGGTTGAAAAACTGTTTTTT.

In this sample, this clone turned up once. DNA for the CDR3: TGTGCCAGCAGCTTGGGTCAGGCCTCTAACTATGGCTACACCTTC. Its translation: CASSLGQASNYGYTF. The gene calls are TRBV5-8 and TRBJ1-2, with D unclear. The CDR3 runs to 15 residues. CDR1 SGHTS and CDR2 YDEGEE come from the germline V gene. Trimming shortened V by 0 bases and J by 0 bases, and 9 bases separated the two germline ends.

In this sample, this clone turned up many times. The chain recombines TRBV4-2 with TRBJ2-7; D is undetermined. The V end lost 0 bases, the J end lost 1 base, and 19 bases lay between the germline ends. Germline values: CDR1 LGHNA, CDR2 YNFKEQ. The CDR3 length is 18 residues. CDR3 nucleotides: TGTGCCAGCAGCCAAGATCTGTCGTCAGGTACTTCGTCCTACGAGCAGTACTTC. This translates into CASSQDLSSGTSSYEQYF.

The rearrangement uses TRBV6-5 and TRBJ2-5; TRBD2 matches at 8 bases. This CDR3 contains 16 residues. Germline V gives CDR1 MNHEY, CDR2 SVGAGI. V gave up 0 bases and J gave up 9 bases; unmatched junction bases: 12. The CDR3 sequence: CASSYSKIGGESAQYF. The DNA for the CDR3 is TGTGCCAGCAGTTACTCGAAAATCGGGGGGGAATCGGCCCAGTACTTC.

The J gene is TRBJ1-2, the V gene TRBV9, with 8 bases identical to TRBD1. The V segment lost 0 bases and the J segment 8 bases; nucleotides outside the gene matches: 12. Germline V lookup: CDR1 SGDLS, CDR2 YYNGEE. This CDR3 spans 16 amino acids. CDR3 protein: CASSVATDRGAYGYTF. CDR3 coding DNA: TGTGCCAGCAGCGTAGCTACAGACAGGGGAGCTTACGGCTACACCTTC.

This clone was counted once. The chain combines TRBV28 with TRBJ1-2; 7 bases fit TRBD1. CDR3 length: 16 amino acids. The J segment lost 4 bases and the V segment lost 6 bases, leaving 14 bases of the junction unmatched. Germline loops: CDR1 MDHEN, CDR2 SYDVKM. CDR3 loop: CASRRGSVTGSYGYTF. The CDR3 nucleotides read TGTGCCAGCAGGCGCGGGTCGGTGACAGGGTCCTATGGCTACACCTTC.

This chain uses TRBV5-1 with TRBJ2-7; 7 bases align to TRBD1. The ends lost 0 bases at V and 2 bases at J; junction bases unmatched: 2. CDR3 length: 14 residues. The germline V gene has CDR1 SGHRS and CDR2 YFSETQ. The CDR3 reads CASSLEGAAYEQYF. As DNA, the CDR3 is TGCGCCAGCAGCTTGGAGGGGGCGGCCTACGAGCAGTACTTC.

In regard to this clone: At the DNA level, this CDR3 is encoded by other sequences in the same sample as well. This sequence joins TRBV7-2 and TRBJ2-7; D is unclear. The CDR3 spans 12 residues. Germline CDR1 reads SGHTA; CDR2 reads FQGNSA. V gave up 5 bases and J gave up 4 bases, with 9 bases separating them. The CDR3 DNA reads TGTGCCAGCAGCCCCTCCAGGTACGAGCAGTACTTC. Translation gives CASSPSRYEQYF.

This chain joins TRBV7-9 and TRBJ2-7, with D tentatively TRBD1 (7 bases). There are 14 residues in the CDR3. CDR1 is SEHNR and CDR2 is FQNEAQ in the germline V gene (reference sequence). Trimming took 0 bases from V and 6 from J, leaving 12 bases between them. CDR3 region: CASSLAEGAFEQYV. The CDR3 region has the DNA TGTGCCAGCAGCTTAGCGGAGGGGGCCTTCGAGCAGTACGTC.

V usage is TRBV5-8 and J usage is TRBJ2-2; 9 nucleotides match TRBD2. This CDR3 comprises 16 residues. Per the germline V gene, CDR1 is SGHTS and CDR2 is YDEGEE. V lost 5 bases to trimming and J lost 0 bases; unmatched junction nucleotides: 5. The DNA of the CDR3 is TGTGCCAGCAGTCTCCGCGGGGGGGCGAACACCGGGGAGCTGTTTTTT. This sequence encodes CASSLRGGANTGELFF.

The chain recombines TRBV24-1 with TRBJ2-3, with 9 positions matching TRBD2. The V gene's germline CDR1 is KGHDR and CDR2 SFDVKD. CDR3 length equals 16 residues. J lost 0 bases, V lost 4 bases, and 4 bases had no gene match. The CDR3 protein is CATSDALAGSTDTQYF. The CDR3 DNA sequence: TGTGCCACCAGTGACGCCCTAGCGGGGAGCACAGATACGCAGTATTTT.

This rearrangement joins TRBV11-3 to TRBJ2-3, with D perhaps matching TRBD2 (6 bases). Germline V gene data show CDR1 as SGHNT and CDR2 as YENEEA. The length of the CDR3 is 15 residues. Trimming stripped 4 bases from V and 7 bases from J, with 18 bases between. CDR3 nucleotide sequence: TGTGCCAGCAGCTCCGGGACTCCAGGGACGAATACGCAGTATTTT. Translation: CASSSGTPGTNTQYF.

The V and J genes are TRBV7-8 and TRBJ2-1; D unclear. The CDR3 contains 12 residues. The germline V gene encodes CDR1 SGHVS and CDR2 FQNEAQ. V lost 5 bases and J 7 bases, leaving 9 bases between the germline ends. In DNA, the CDR3 is TGTGCCAGCAGCCCCCTTCTAAATGAGCAGTTCTTC. As protein: CASSPLLNEQFF.